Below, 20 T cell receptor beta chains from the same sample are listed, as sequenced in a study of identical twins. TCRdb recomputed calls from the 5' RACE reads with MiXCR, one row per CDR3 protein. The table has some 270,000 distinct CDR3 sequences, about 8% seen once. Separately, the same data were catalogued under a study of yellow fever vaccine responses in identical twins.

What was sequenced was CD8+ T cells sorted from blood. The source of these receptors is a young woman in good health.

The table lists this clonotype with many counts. CDR3 protein: CASSLLLAGGTYNEQFF. DNA for the CDR3: TGTGCCAGCAGCCTTCTCCTAGCGGGAGGGACCTACAATGAGCAGTTCTTC. The chain is built from TRBV7-8 and TRBJ2-1; 12 bases are a match to TRBD2. Germline values: CDR1 SGHVS, CDR2 FQNEAQ. V gave up 5 bases and J gave up 2 bases; unmatched junction bases: 7. The CDR3 has 17 amino acids.

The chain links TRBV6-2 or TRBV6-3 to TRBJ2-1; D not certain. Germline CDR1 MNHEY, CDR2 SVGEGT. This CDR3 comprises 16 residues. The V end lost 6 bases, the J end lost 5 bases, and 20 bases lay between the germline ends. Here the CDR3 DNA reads TGTGCCAGCAGCACATGGCGGACCCCGCAGCACAATGAGCAGTTCTTC. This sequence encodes CASSTWRTPQHNEQFF.

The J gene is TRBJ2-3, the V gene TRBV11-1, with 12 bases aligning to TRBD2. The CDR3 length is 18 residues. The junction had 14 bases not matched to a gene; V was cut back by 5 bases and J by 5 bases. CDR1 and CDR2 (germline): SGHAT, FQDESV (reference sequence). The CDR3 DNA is TGTGCCAGCAGCCCGGAAAAACTAGCGGGGGGCCGGGGAGATACGCAGTATTTT. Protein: CASSPEKLAGGRGDTQYF.

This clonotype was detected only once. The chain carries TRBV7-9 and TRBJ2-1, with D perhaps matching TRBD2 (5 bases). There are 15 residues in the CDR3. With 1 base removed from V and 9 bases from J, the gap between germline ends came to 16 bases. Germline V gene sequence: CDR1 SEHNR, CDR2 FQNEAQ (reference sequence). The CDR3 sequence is CASSLGGFPDGEQFF. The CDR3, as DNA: TGTGCCAGCAGCTTAGGCGGGTTTCCGGATGGTGAGCAGTTCTTC. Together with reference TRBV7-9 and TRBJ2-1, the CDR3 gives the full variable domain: DTGVSQNPRHKITKRGQNVTFRCDPISEHNRLYWYRQTLGQGPEFLTYFQNEAQLEKSRLLSDRFSAERPKGSFSTLEIQRTEQGDSAMYLCASSLGGFPDGEQFFGPGTRLTVL.

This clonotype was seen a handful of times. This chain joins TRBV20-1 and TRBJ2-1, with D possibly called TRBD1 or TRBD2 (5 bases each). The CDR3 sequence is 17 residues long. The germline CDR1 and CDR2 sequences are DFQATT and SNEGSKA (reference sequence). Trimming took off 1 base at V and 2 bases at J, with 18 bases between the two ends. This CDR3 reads CSARVHLGTGTYNEQFF. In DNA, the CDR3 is TGCAGTGCTAGAGTCCACCTCGGGACCGGAACCTACAATGAGCAGTTCTTC.

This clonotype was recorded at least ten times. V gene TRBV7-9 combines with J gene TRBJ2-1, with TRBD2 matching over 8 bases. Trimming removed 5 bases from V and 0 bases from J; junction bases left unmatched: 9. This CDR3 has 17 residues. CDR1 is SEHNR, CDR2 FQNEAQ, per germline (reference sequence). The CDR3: CASSPTSGLSSYNEQFF. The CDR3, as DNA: TGTGCCAGCAGCCCTACTAGCGGATTGAGCTCCTACAATGAGCAGTTCTTC.

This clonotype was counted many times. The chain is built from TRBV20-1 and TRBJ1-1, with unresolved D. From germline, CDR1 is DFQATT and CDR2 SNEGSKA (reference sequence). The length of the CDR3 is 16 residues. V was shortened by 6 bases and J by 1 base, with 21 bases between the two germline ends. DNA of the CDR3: TGCAGTGCAAGGCGGCAGGTTAGAGAGAAGAACACTGAAGCTTTCTTT. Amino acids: CSARRQVREKNTEAFF.

The DNA of the CDR3 is TGTGCCAGCAGTTATACAGGGACGGCGACTGAAGCTTTCTTT. Translation gives CASSYTGTATEAFF. The V gene is TRBV6-5, the J gene TRBJ1-1, with D perhaps TRBD1 (6 bases). Trimming took 3 bases from V and 5 from J, leaving 13 bases between them. The CDR3 runs 14 residues. From germline, CDR1 is MNHEY and CDR2 SVGAGI.

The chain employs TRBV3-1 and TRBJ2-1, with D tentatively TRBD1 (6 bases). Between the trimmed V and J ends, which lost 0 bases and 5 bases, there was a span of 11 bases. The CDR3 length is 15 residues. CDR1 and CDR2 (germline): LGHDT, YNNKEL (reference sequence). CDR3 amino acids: CASSQDYRENNEQFF. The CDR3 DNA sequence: TGTGCCAGCAGCCAAGATTACAGGGAGAACAATGAGCAGTTCTTC.

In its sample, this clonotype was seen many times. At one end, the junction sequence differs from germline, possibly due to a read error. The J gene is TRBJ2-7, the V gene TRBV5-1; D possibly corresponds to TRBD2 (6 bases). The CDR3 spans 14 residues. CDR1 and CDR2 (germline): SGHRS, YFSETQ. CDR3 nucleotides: TGTGCCAGCAGCTTAGGAGGGGCTGCCTACGAGCAGTACTTC. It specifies CASSLGGAAYEQYF.

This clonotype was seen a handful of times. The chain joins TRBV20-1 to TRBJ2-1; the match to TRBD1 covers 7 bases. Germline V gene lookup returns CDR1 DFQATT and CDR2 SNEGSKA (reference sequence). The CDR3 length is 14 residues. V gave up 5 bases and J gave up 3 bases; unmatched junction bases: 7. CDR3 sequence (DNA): TGCAGTGCTGGGGCCGGGACAGACTACAATGAGCAGTTCTTC. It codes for CSAGAGTDYNEQFF.

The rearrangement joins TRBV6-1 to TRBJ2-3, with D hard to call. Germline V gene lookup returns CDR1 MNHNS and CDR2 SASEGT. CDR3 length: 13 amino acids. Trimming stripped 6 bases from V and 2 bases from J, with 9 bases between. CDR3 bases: TGTGCCAGCAGCGGCTTTGTCACAGATACGCAGTATTTT. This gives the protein CASSGFVTDTQYF.

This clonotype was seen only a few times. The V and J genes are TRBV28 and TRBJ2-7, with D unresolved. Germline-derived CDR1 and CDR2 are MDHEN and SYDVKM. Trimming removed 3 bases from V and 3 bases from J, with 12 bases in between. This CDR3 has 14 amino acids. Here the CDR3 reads CASSFSSKDYEQYF. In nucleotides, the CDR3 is TGTGCCAGCAGTTTTAGCAGCAAAGACTACGAGCAGTACTTC.

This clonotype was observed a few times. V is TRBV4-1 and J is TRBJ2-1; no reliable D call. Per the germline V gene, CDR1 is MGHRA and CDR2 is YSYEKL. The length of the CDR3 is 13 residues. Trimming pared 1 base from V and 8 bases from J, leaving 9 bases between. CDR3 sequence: CASSQGMTDEQFF. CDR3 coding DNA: TGCGCCAGCAGCCAAGGGATGACCGATGAGCAGTTCTTC.

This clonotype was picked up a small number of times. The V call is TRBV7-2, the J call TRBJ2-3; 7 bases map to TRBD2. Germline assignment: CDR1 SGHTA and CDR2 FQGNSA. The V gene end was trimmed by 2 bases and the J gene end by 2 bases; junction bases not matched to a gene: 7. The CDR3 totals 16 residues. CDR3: CASSLFGLADTDTQYF. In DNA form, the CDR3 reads TGTGCCAGCAGCTTATTCGGCCTAGCGGACACAGATACGCAGTATTTT.

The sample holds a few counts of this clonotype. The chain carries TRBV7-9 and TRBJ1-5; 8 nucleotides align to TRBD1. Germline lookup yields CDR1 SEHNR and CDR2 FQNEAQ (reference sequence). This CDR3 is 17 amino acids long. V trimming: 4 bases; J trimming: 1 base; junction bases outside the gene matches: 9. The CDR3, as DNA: TGTGCCAGCAGCTCGGCCATGGGACAGGACAGCAATCAGCCCCAGCATTTT. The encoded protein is CASSSAMGQDSNQPQHF.

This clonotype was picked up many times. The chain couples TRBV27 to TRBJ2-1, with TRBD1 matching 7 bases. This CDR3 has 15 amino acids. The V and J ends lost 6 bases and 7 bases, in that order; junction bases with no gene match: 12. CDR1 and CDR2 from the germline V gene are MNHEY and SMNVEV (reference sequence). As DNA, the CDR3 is TGTGCCAGCAGAACAATCCGGGACAGACCTAATGAGCAGTTCTTC. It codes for CASRTIRDRPNEQFF.

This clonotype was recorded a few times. CDR3 region: CSASRSFGPADYNEQFF. DNA for the CDR3: TGCAGTGCTAGTAGGTCGTTTGGGCCAGCCGACTACAATGAGCAGTTCTTC. V and J are TRBV20-1 and TRBJ2-1; no reliable D call. The CDR3 is 17 amino acids. Trimming cost V 3 bases and J 3 bases, with 21 bases left between them. CDR1 is DFQATT and CDR2 is SNEGSKA in the germline V gene (reference sequence).

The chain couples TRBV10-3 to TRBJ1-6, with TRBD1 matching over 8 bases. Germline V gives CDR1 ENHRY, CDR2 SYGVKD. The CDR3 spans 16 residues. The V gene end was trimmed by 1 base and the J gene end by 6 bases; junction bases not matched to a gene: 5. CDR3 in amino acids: CAISEWAGGINSPLHF. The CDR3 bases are TGTGCCATCAGTGAGTGGGCAGGGGGCATTAATTCACCCCTCCACTTT.

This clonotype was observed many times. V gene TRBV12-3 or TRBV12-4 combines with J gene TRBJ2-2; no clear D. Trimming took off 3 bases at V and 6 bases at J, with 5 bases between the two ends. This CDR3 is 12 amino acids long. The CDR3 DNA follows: TGTGCCAGCAGTTTCGGGTCCGGGGAGCTGTTTTTT. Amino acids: CASSFGSGELFF.